At least ten counts were recorded for the clone carrying this T cell receptor beta chain. These data come from a study of blood T cell repertoires in COVID-19. Donors were grouped by their self-reported clinical history. A COVID-19 case had been met by exposed participants during the 2 weeks before study entry. This CDR3 is 13 amino acids long. The germline gives CDR1 SEHNR, CDR2 FQNEAQ (reference sequence). The V gene lost 1 base and the J gene lost 9 bases, with 10 bases spanning the gap. Only in-frame clones appear in the TCRdb table, and some are missing; sequencing was by immunoSEQ multiplex PCR. The data contain about 180,000 clones, nearly 80% of them singletons.

The sequenced sample consisted of PBMCs or T cells enriched from blood (not recorded which). This chain connects TRBV7-9 to TRBJ2-1; perhaps TRBD2 as D (5 bases). This clonotype was obtained from a man between 60 and 70 years old who had been exposed to COVID-19. DNA for the CDR3: TGTGCCAGCAGCTTAGGCGGGCCCAGTGAGCAGTTCTTC. This encodes CASSLGGPSEQFF.